The 13 T cell receptor beta chains in this list originate from one sample, sequenced in a study of cytomegalovirus exposure and HLA in healthy donors. PCR involved 60 Vbeta and 13 Jbeta primers. Repertoires were generated with immunoSEQ multiplex PCR, while TCRdb's copy carries only in-frame clones and drops some. The top ten clones hold 6% of a sample with approximately 130,000 clones, approximately 8% of them seen once. Sequenced: PBMCs. The receptors derive from a middle-aged woman in good health and CMV-seropositive.

This clone was counted a few times. The V and J genes are TRBV19 and TRBJ2-7, with 10 bases matching TRBD1. CDR1 LNHDA and CDR2 SQIVND come from the germline V gene (reference sequence). The CDR3 has 15 amino acids. Trimming took 4 bases from V and 3 from J; bases not matched to a gene: 6. CDR3 region: CASSKVGQGDYEQYF. For the CDR3, the DNA is TGTGCCAGTAGTAAGGTCGGACAGGGGGACTACGAGCAGTACTTC.

The chain has TRBV2 and TRBJ1-2; tentatively, D is TRBD1 (6 bases). Germline V gene lookup returns CDR1 SNHLY and CDR2 FYNNEI. Trimming removed 5 bases at V and 4 bases at J, with 11 bases between. The CDR3 covers 13 residues. CDR3 amino acids: CASSTTGRYGYTF. For the CDR3, the DNA is TGTGCCAGCAGTACGACAGGACGCTATGGCTACACCTTC.

This chain joins TRBV10-1 and TRBJ1-2; 7 bases are a match to TRBD1. The CDR3 is 15 amino acids. The V gene end was trimmed by 0 bases and the J gene end by 8 bases; junction bases not matched to a gene: 9. Germline assignment: CDR1 WNHNN and CDR2 SYGVQD (reference sequence). In nucleotides, the CDR3 is TGCGCCAGCAGTGAGTCGCGACAGGGAAGGAGAGGCTACACCTTC. Protein: CASSESRQGRRGYTF.

The table lists this clone with a few counts. V and J are TRBV10-3 and TRBJ1-1, with a weak D call TRBD1 (6 bases). The CDR3 is 13 amino acids. Germline V gives CDR1 ENHRY, CDR2 SYGVKD. Trimming left V 7 bases short and J 1 base short, with 10 bases between. CDR3 sequence (DNA): TGTGCCATCACGGGGGGGGCGAACACTGAAGCTTTCTTT. Amino acid sequence: CAITGGANTEAFF.

V usage is TRBV29-1 and J usage is TRBJ2-1, with a possible D match to TRBD2 (5 bases). V lost 6 bases to trimming and J lost 7 bases, with 22 bases between them. Per the germline V gene, CDR1 is SQVTM and CDR2 is ANQGSEA. The CDR3 is 15 residues long. The CDR3 here is CSVARHSGGGNEQFF. The DNA of the CDR3 is TGCAGCGTCGCGCGACATTCTGGTGGAGGTAATGAGCAGTTCTTC.

The V call is TRBV29-1, the J call TRBJ2-3; tentatively, D is TRBD1 (6 bases). The CDR3 spans 14 residues. CDR1 is SQVTM and CDR2 is ANQGSEA in the germline V gene. V was shortened by 6 bases and J by 4 bases, with 17 bases between the two germline ends. The DNA of the CDR3 is TGCAGCGTGAGGAGGACAGTATCACCAGATACGCAGTATTTT. Protein sequence: CSVRRTVSPDTQYF.

This chain links TRBV29-1 with TRBJ2-5; TRBD2 matches 7 bases. CDR3 size: 17 residues. V lost 0 bases and J lost 1; bases outside the gene matches: 11. CDR1 SQVTM and CDR2 ANQGSEA come from the germline V gene. The CDR3 DNA is TGCAGCGTTGAAGAATTGCGGGGAGGGAGTGCCCAAGAGACCCAGTACTTC. Residues: CSVEELRGGSAQETQYF.

The chain links TRBV5-1 to TRBJ1-1, with D possibly being TRBD1 (6 bases). V was pared by 0 bases and J by 5 bases, with 14 bases between. The germline CDR1 and CDR2 sequences are SGHRS and YFSETQ. This CDR3 region has 15 residues. CDR3: CASSLAKQGWTEAFF. The CDR3 nucleotides are TGCGCCAGCAGCTTGGCCAAACAGGGTTGGACTGAAGCTTTCTTT.

The rearrangement uses TRBV6-5 and TRBJ1-2; no clear D gene. Trimming took 2 bases from V and 8 from J, leaving 12 bases between them. Germline V lookup: CDR1 MNHEY, CDR2 SVGAGI. CDR3 size: 13 residues. The DNA of the CDR3 is TGTGCCAGCAGTTACGGAGGGCCGGGGGGCTACACCTTC. Translation gives CASSYGGPGGYTF.

The chain has TRBV6-1 and TRBJ2-7; the D gene is possibly TRBD1 (5 bases). The V and J ends lost 0 bases and 9 bases respectively, with 9 bases between them. The length of the CDR3 is 12 residues. Looked up from germline, CDR1 is MNHNS and CDR2 is SASEGT. The CDR3 loop reads CASSEARRGQYF. DNA for the CDR3: TGTGCCAGCAGTGAAGCGCGAAGGGGGCAGTACTTC.

The gene calls are TRBV6-5 and TRBJ2-7; possible D gene TRBD1, 5 bases. The CDR3 is 14 amino acids. V was pared by 5 bases and J by 6 bases, with 17 bases between. Germline-derived CDR1 and CDR2 are MNHEY and SVGAGI. In nucleotides, the CDR3 is TGTGCCAGCAGTGCTATAAGGGGTCTGGGCGAGCAGTACTTC. Protein sequence: CASSAIRGLGEQYF.

The chain is built from TRBV2 and TRBJ1-5; 9 bases are a match to TRBD1. V lost 5 bases, J lost 6 bases, and 5 bases stayed unmatched. CDR1 is SNHLY and CDR2 is FYNNEI in the germline V gene. The CDR3 runs 14 residues. The CDR3 sequence: CASSNTGGSQPQHF. The DNA for the CDR3 is TGTGCCAGCAGTAACACAGGGGGCAGTCAGCCCCAGCATTTT. Full variable domain (outside the CDR3, taken from reference TRBV2 and TRBJ1-5): EPEVTQTPSHQVTQMGQEVILRCVPISNHLYFYWYRQILGQKVEFLVSFYNNEISEKSEIFDDQFSVERPDGSNFTLKIRSTKLEDSAMYFCASSNTGGSQPQHFGDGTRLSIL.

The chain combines TRBV7-9 with TRBJ2-1, with a weak D call TRBD2 (6 bases). V was cut by 4 bases and J by 0 bases, with 13 bases left in between. This CDR3 is built from 16 residues. CDR1 is SEHNR, CDR2 FQNEAQ, per germline (reference sequence). The CDR3 spells CASSSPDYNSYNEQFF. CDR3 DNA: TGTGCCAGCAGCTCCCCGGACTACAACTCCTACAATGAGCAGTTCTTC. The full variable domain, with the rest looked up from reference TRBV7-9 and TRBJ2-1, is DTGVSQNPRHKITKRGQNVTFRCDPISEHNRLYWYRQTLGQGPEFLTYFQNEAQLEKSRLLSDRFSAERPKGSFSTLEIQRTEQGDSAMYLCASSSPDYNSYNEQFFGPGTRLTVL.